What follows is one T cell receptor (beta chain) and its context. Its antigen is not known. One entry per CDR3 protein, called by TCRdb with MiXCR from the RT-PCR reads. The sample shows hundreds of thousands of distinct CDR3 sequences, 15% to 17% of them seen only once. Germline trimming cut 4 bases from V and 1 base from J; bases unmatched to any gene: 12. Looked up from germline, CDR1 is SGHKS and CDR2 is YYEKEE (reference sequence). This CDR3 has 17 amino acids. The source of the sample is a study of response to subunit inactivated influenza vaccine. Notes on the study in general: Authors suggested seasonal influenza vaccinations each recruit few new T cells.

This rearrangement joins TRBV5-5 to TRBJ2-3, with 7 bases that match TRBD2. This material consisted of PBMCs from blood, taken about 13 days after vaccination. This clonotype was sampled from a man aged 50-60 years who received an inactivated influenza vaccine. The CDR3 spells CASSPVGLAAGTDTQYF. In DNA form, the CDR3 reads TGTGCCAGCAGCCCGGTGGGGCTAGCGGCTGGCACAGATACGCAGTATTTT. Full variable domain (missing parts from reference TRBV5-5 and TRBJ2-3): DAGVTQSPTHLIKTRGQQVTLRCSPISGHKSVSWYQQVLGQGPQFIFQYYEKEERGRGNFPDRFSARQFPNYSSELNVNALLLGDSALYLCASSPVGLAAGTDTQYFGPGTRLTVL.